One and the same sample provided the 25 T cell receptor beta chains below, sequenced in a study of siplizumab effects on memory and regulatory T cells. Only in-frame clones appear in the TCRdb table, and some are missing; sequencing was by immunoSEQ multiplex PCR. The table includes some 99,000 clones, about 92% detected once. Sequencing input: Tregs sorted from blood. The receptors stem from a human donor in good health.

This chain links TRBV28 with TRBJ1-5; D is uncertain. CDR1 MDHEN and CDR2 SYDVKM come from the germline V gene. CDR3 size: 13 residues. Trimming stripped 5 bases from V and 3 bases from J, with 8 bases between. CDR3 sequence reads: CASSGQTNQPQHF. CDR3 in DNA: TGTGCCAGCAGTGGTCAAACCAATCAGCCCCAGCATTTT.

For this clone: Other nucleotide sequences in the sample specify the same CDR3. The V and J genes are TRBV20-1 and TRBJ1-2; tentatively, D is TRBD1 (5 bases). The CDR3 has 11 amino acids. Trimming shortened V by 3 bases and J by 3 bases, and 5 bases separated the two germline ends. CDR1 and CDR2 (germline): DFQATT, SNEGSKA (reference sequence). This chain's CDR3 is CSARTDYGYTF. The CDR3 bases are TGCAGTGCTAGGACAGACTATGGCTACACCTTC.

V is TRBV5-1 and J is TRBJ2-1; TRBD2 is a possible D gene (5 bases). Trimming shortened V by 3 bases and J by 9 bases, and 7 bases separated the two germline ends. This CDR3 contains 11 residues. CDR1 and CDR2 (germline): SGHRS, YFSETQ. The CDR3 is CASSSGVEQFF. CDR3 nucleotide sequence: TGCGCCAGCAGCTCCGGGGTTGAGCAGTTCTTC.

A single count supports this clone. CDR3 loop: CASSDRTRQPLHF. The CDR3 DNA reads as TGTGCCAGCAGTGATCGGACCCGCCAACCCCTCCACTTT. J is TRBJ1-6 and V is TRBV6-5; D is unresolved. The V gene's germline CDR1 is MNHEY and CDR2 SVGAGI. V gave up 5 bases and J gave up 12 bases, with 14 bases separating them. There are 13 residues in the CDR3.

A word on this clone: The conserved closing phenylalanine or tryptophan is absent in this CDR3, likely reflecting a read error. The CDR3 protein is CSARDRGSGQYL. The CDR3 DNA reads TGCAGCGCCCGGGACAGGGGCTCGGGGCAGTACCTC. The chain uses TRBV29-1 and TRBJ2-7; 10 nucleotides match TRBD1. There are 12 residues in the CDR3. Germline values: CDR1 SQVTM, CDR2 ANQGSEA. Unmatched junction bases numbered 9, after V lost 7 bases and J lost 9 bases.

This chain links TRBV15 with TRBJ2-4, with D possibly matching TRBD2 (5 bases). CDR3 length equals 19 residues. V was clipped by 0 bases and J by 0 bases, with 18 bases between them. The germline gives CDR1 LNHNV, CDR2 YYDKDF (reference sequence). The CDR3 DNA reads as TGTGCCACCAGCAGAGAAACTTCGGCGGGCGGTCTAGCCAAAAACATTCAGTACTTC. Translated: CATSRETSAGGLAKNIQYF. Looking up the rest from reference TRBV15 and TRBJ2-4 gives the full variable domain: DAMVIQNPRYQVTQFGKPVTLSCSQTLNHNVMYWYQQKSSQAPKLLFHYYDKDFNNEADTPDNFQSRRPNTSFCFLDIRSPGLGDTAMYLCATSRETSAGGLAKNIQYFGAGTRLSVL.

The J gene is TRBJ1-4, the V gene TRBV2, with D unclear. Trimming removed 6 bases at V and 7 bases at J, with 6 bases between. The CDR3 covers 11 residues. The germline gives CDR1 SNHLY, CDR2 FYNNEI. The CDR3 region has the DNA TGTGCCAGCAGCAGGACTGAAAAACTGTTTTTT. It encodes CASSRTEKLFF.

This rearrangement joins TRBV4-1 to TRBJ2-7; tentative D call: TRBD2 (6 bases). CDR3 size: 17 residues. Germline loops: CDR1 MGHRA, CDR2 YSYEKL. With 2 bases removed from V and 2 bases from J, the gap between germline ends came to 19 bases. The CDR3 DNA is TGCGCCAGCAGCCAACCCCCGGGCGCGGGGTATACCTACGAGCAGTACTTC. This codes for CASSQPPGAGYTYEQYF.

This clone was picked up one time. The chain is built from TRBV6-6 and TRBJ2-7; the match to TRBD1 covers 10 bases. The V gene's germline CDR1 is MNHNY and CDR2 SVGAGI (reference sequence). CDR3 size: 15 residues. The trim removed 6 bases at V and 3 bases at J, leaving 8 bases unmatched. The CDR3 DNA is TGTGCCAGCAGCTATGGACAGGGGGTTTTCTACGAGCAGTACTTC. This encodes CASSYGQGVFYEQYF.

The chain carries TRBV7-8 and TRBJ1-3; 7 nucleotides align to TRBD1. V gave up 5 bases and J gave up 4 bases; unmatched junction bases: 8. Germline V CDR1 and CDR2: SGHVS, FQNEAQ. There are 15 residues in the CDR3. CDR3 DNA: TGTGCCAGCAGCCGAGACAGGGTGACGGGAAACACCATATATTTT. Its translation: CASSRDRVTGNTIYF.

The V and J genes are TRBV15 and TRBJ1-4; D gene ambiguous. The germline CDR1 and CDR2 sequences are LNHNV and YYDKDF (reference sequence). The length of the CDR3 is 18 residues. V shed 1 base and J shed 5 bases, with 20 bases lying between them. The CDR3 spells CATSRGATLFVGNEKLFF. The CDR3 DNA reads as TGTGCCACCAGCAGAGGAGCAACGCTTTTTGTAGGGAATGAAAAACTGTTTTTT.

The CDR3 region has the DNA TGTGCCAGCAGCCAGAGCGGAGGCACTGAAGCTTTCTTT. Its protein product is CASSQSGGTEAFF. This chain links TRBV7-9 with TRBJ1-1; no clear D gene. Trimming cost V 5 bases and J 4 bases, with 11 bases left between them. Per germline, CDR1 SEHNR and CDR2 FQNEAQ (reference sequence). The CDR3 spans 13 residues.

The CDR3 reads CASSLSSGSQFF. CDR3 coding DNA: TGTGCCAGCAGTCTCAGTAGCGGGAGTCAGTTCTTC. The chain is built from TRBV27 and TRBJ2-1; 9 bases are shared with TRBD2. CDR3 size: 12 residues. Germline V lookup: CDR1 MNHEY, CDR2 SMNVEV (reference sequence). J lost 13 bases, V lost 5 bases, and 6 bases had no gene match.

The rearrangement links TRBV7-9 to TRBJ1-5; no firm D call. The ends were cut back, 1 base at V and 0 bases at J, with 7 bases in the middle. The CDR3 has 15 residues. The V gene's germline CDR1 is SEHNR and CDR2 FQNEAQ (reference sequence). The CDR3 loop is CASSLGGNSNQPQHF. The CDR3 region has the DNA TGTGCCAGCAGCTTAGGAGGGAATAGCAATCAGCCCCAGCATTTT.

V usage is TRBV5-1 and J usage is TRBJ2-3, with TRBD2 matching 11 bases. Germline assignment: CDR1 SGHRS and CDR2 YFSETQ. The trim removed 4 bases at V and 1 base at J, leaving 8 bases unmatched. The CDR3 has 17 residues. CDR3 sequence (DNA): TGCGCCAGCAGCATACTAGCGGGGGCCAGAGGCACAGATACGCAGTATTTT. Residues: CASSILAGARGTDTQYF.

The chain has TRBV27 and TRBJ1-2, with D tentatively TRBD1 (6 bases). Germline CDR1 reads MNHEY; CDR2 reads SMNVEV (reference sequence). The ends were cut back, 3 bases at V and 3 bases at J, with 14 bases in the middle. The CDR3 is made up of 15 amino acids. The chain's CDR3 is CASSLGQGTDYGYTF. DNA of the CDR3: TGTGCCAGCAGTTTGGGCCAGGGGACGGACTATGGCTACACCTTC.

V usage is TRBV9 and J usage is TRBJ1-2; D unclear. The CDR3 is 12 amino acids. Germline V gene lookup returns CDR1 SGDLS and CDR2 YYNGEE. Trimming cost V 4 bases and J 0 bases, with 4 bases left between them. The CDR3 nucleotides read TGTGCCAGCAGCATCCCTAACTATGGCTACACCTTC. Translated: CASSIPNYGYTF.

CDR3 nucleotides: TGTGCCAGCAGGTGGGGACTAAGCACTGAAGCTTTCTTT. This sequence encodes CASRWGLSTEAFF. The chain combines TRBV25-1 with TRBJ1-1, with D possibly matching TRBD1 (5 bases). CDR3 size: 13 residues. V dropped 6 bases and J dropped 4 bases, with 12 bases sitting between them. CDR1 and CDR2 from the germline V gene are MGHDK and SYGVNS. Based on the CDR3 plus reference TRBV25-1 and TRBJ1-1, the full variable domain is EADIYQTPRYLVIGTGKKITLECSQTMGHDKMYWYQQDPGMELHLIHYSYGVNSTEKGDLSSESTVSRIRTEHFPLTLESARPSHTSQYLCASRWGLSTEAFFGQGTRLTVV.

Comments on this clone: This CDR3 is also generated by other DNA sequences in the sample. V and J are TRBV18 and TRBJ2-5; 10 bases map to TRBD1. The CDR3 covers 14 residues. After removal of 4 bases from V and 4 bases from J, the junction contained 3 bases not matched to a gene. Germline lookup yields CDR1 KGHSH and CDR2 LQKENI. The CDR3 spells CASSLGQGGETQYF. The CDR3 DNA reads TGTGCCAGCTCACTAGGACAGGGGGGAGAGACCCAGTACTTC.

This clone was counted a single time. The chain links TRBV25-1 to TRBJ2-3, with D perhaps given as TRBD1 or TRBD2 (5 bases each). The CDR3 totals 14 residues. With 6 bases removed from V and 2 bases from J, the gap between germline ends came to 12 bases. The V gene's germline CDR1 is MGHDK and CDR2 SYGVNS. CDR3 DNA: TGTGCCAGCAGCAGAGGGGTTATCACAGATACGCAGTATTTT. Encoded protein: CASSRGVITDTQYF.

The chain couples TRBV13 to TRBJ2-7; 9 bases agree with TRBD2. V gave up 5 bases and J gave up 7 bases; unmatched junction bases: 18. This CDR3 spans 17 amino acids. In germline, CDR1 is PRHDT, CDR2 FYEKMQ (reference sequence). Written as DNA, the CDR3 is TGTGCCAGCAGCCCCCGGGCGGGAGGGCTCCCCACTGGTGAGCAGTACTTC. Encoded protein: CASSPRAGGLPTGEQYF.

The genes are TRBV6-5 and TRBJ1-1; 9 nucleotides match TRBD1. After removal of 4 bases from V and 5 bases from J, the junction contained 11 bases not matched to a gene. From germline, CDR1 is MNHEY and CDR2 SVGAGI. This CDR3 spans 16 amino acids. Here the CDR3 DNA reads TGTGCCAGCAGTTCTCCGACAGGGGGAGTTAGAACTGAAGCTTTCTTT. It yields the protein CASSSPTGGVRTEAFF.

The V and J genes are TRBV10-3 and TRBJ1-1; possible D gene TRBD1, 6 bases. The germline V and J ends were trimmed by 5 bases and 1 base, with 11 bases remaining between them. This CDR3 is built from 14 residues. CDR1 is ENHRY and CDR2 is SYGVKD in the germline V gene. The CDR3 reads CAISTGHPNTEAFF. As DNA, the CDR3 is TGTGCCATCAGTACGGGACACCCGAACACTGAAGCTTTCTTT.

Concerning this clone: The sample contains more than one DNA sequence encoding this CDR3. The J gene is TRBJ2-1, the V gene TRBV5-1; D is ambiguous. Per the germline V gene, CDR1 is SGHRS and CDR2 is YFSETQ. V lost 0 bases, J lost 5 bases, and 6 bases lay in between. The CDR3 length is 13 residues. CDR3 amino acids: CASSLAADNEQFF. The CDR3 coding sequence is TGCGCCAGCAGCTTGGCGGCGGACAATGAGCAGTTCTTC.

This chain links TRBV10-1 with TRBJ1-1; D gene uncertain. This CDR3 contains 12 residues. The ends were cut back, 3 bases at V and 3 bases at J, with 5 bases in the middle. Germline V gene sequence: CDR1 WNHNN, CDR2 SYGVQD (reference sequence). The CDR3 bases are TGCGCCAGCAGTGACCGTTACACTGAAGCTTTCTTT. Protein sequence: CASSDRYTEAFF.